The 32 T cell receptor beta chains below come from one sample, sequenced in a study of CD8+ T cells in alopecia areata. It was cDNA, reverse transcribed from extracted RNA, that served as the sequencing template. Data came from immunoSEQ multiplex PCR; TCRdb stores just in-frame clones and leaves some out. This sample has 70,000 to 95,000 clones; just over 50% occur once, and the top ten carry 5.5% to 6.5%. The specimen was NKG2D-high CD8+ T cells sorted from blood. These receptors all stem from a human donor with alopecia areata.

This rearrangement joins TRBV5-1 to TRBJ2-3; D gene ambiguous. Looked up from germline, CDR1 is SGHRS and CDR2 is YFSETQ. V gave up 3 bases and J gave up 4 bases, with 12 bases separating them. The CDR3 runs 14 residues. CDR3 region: CASSWNGVPDTQYF. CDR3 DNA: TGCGCCAGCAGCTGGAATGGTGTGCCAGATACGCAGTATTTT.

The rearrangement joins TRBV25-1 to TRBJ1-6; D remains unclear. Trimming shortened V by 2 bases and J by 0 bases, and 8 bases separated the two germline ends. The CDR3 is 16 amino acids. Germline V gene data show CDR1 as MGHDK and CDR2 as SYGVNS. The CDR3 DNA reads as TGTGCCAGCAGTGAAGAAACGGACTCCTATAATTCACCCCTCCACTTT. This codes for CASSEETDSYNSPLHF.

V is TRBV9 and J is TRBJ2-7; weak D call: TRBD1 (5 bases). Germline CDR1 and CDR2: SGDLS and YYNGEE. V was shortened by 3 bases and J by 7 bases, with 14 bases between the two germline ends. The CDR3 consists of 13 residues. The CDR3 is CASSERQLGEQYF. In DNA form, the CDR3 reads TGTGCCAGCAGCGAGCGACAGCTTGGGGAGCAGTACTTC.

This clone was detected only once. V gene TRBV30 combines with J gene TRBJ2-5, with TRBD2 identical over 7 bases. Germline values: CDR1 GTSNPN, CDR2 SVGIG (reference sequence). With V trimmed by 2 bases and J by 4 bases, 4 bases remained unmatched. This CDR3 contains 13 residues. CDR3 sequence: CAWSMWGGETQYF. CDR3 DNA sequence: TGTGCCTGGAGTATGTGGGGGGGAGAGACCCAGTACTTC.

The CDR3 nucleotides are TGTGCCAGCAGCGTCACAGGGGGGAGTGCCACTGAAGCTTTCTTT. Translated, it gives CASSVTGGSATEAFF. The chain couples TRBV5-5 to TRBJ1-1; 8 bases match TRBD1. Unmatched junction bases numbered 9, after V lost 4 bases and J lost 4 bases. This CDR3 is built from 15 residues. Germline assignment: CDR1 SGHKS and CDR2 YYEKEE (reference sequence).

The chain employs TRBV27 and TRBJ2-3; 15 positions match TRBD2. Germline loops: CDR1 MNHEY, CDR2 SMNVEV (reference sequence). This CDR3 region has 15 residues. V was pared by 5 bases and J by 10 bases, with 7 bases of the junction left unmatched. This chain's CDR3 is CASSPWTSGRAAQYF. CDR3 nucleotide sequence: TGTGCCAGCAGTCCCTGGACTAGCGGGAGGGCCGCGCAGTATTTT.

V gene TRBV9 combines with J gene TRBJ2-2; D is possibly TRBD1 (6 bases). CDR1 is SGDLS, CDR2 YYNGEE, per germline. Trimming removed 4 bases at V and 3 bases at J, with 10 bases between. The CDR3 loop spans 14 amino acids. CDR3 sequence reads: CASSTWTDTGELFF. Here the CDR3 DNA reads TGTGCCAGCAGCACCTGGACAGACACCGGGGAGCTGTTTTTT.

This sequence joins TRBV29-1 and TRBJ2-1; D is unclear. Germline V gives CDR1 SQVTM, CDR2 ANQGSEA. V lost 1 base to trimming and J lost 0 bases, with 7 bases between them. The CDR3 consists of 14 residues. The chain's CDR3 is CSVEVSASYNEQFF. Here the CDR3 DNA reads TGCAGCGTTGAAGTGAGTGCCTCCTACAATGAGCAGTTCTTC.

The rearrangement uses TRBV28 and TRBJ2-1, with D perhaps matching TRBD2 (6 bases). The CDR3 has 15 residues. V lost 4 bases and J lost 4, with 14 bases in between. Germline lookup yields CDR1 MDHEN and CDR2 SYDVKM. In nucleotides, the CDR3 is TGTGCCAGCAGTTCCCGGGACTTATCTTACAATGAGCAGTTCTTC. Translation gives CASSSRDLSYNEQFF.

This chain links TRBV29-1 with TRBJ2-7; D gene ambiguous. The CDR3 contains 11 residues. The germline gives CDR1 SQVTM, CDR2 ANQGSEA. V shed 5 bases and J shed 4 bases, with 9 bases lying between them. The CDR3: CSVQVLYEQYF. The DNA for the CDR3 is TGCAGCGTTCAAGTGCTATACGAGCAGTACTTC.

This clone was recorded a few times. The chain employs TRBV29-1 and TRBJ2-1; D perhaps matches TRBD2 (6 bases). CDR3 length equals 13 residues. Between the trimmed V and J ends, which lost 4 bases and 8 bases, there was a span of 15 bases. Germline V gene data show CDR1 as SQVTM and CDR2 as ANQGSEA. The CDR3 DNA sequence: TGCAGCGTTGTGCGGGGTTTGGGTTATGAGCAGTTCTTC. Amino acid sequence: CSVVRGLGYEQFF.

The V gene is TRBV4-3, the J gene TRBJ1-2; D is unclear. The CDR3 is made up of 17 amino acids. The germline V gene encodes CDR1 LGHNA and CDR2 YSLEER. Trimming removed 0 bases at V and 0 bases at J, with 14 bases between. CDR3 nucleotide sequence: TGCGCCAGCAGCCAAGATCGGGATGGCGGCTCTAACTATGGCTACACCTTC. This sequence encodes CASSQDRDGGSNYGYTF.

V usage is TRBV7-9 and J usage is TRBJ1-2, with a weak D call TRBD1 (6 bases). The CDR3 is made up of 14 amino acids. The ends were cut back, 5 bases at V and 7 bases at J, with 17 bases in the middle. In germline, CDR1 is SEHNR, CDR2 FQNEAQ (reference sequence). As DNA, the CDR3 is TGTGCCAGCAGCCCCACAGACAGGCTCTCTGGCTACACCTTC. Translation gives CASSPTDRLSGYTF.

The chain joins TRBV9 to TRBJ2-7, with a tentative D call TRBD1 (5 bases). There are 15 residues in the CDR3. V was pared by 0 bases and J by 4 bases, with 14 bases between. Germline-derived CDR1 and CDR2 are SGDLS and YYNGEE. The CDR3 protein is CASSVGTGLRYEQYF. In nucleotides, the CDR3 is TGTGCCAGCAGCGTAGGCACAGGTCTTAGGTACGAGCAGTACTTC.

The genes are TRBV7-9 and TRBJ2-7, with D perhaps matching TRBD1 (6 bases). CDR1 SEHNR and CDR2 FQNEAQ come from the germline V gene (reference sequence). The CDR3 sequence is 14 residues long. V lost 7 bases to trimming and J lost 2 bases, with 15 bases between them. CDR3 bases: TGTGCCAGCATCCCTCCGACAGGCCCCTACGAGCAGTACTTC. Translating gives CASIPPTGPYEQYF.

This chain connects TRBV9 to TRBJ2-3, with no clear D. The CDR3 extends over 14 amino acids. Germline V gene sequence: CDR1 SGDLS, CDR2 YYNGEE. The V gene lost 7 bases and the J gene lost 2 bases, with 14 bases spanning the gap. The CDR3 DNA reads TGTGCCAGCGCCCGAGATGGGGACACAGATACGCAGTATTTT. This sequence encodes CASARDGDTDTQYF.

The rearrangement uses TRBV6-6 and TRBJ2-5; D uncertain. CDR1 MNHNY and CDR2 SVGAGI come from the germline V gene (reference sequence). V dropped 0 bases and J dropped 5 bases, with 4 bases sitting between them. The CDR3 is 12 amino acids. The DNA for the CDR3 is TGTGCCAGCAGTTACTCTGGCGAGACCCAGTACTTC. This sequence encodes CASSYSGETQYF.

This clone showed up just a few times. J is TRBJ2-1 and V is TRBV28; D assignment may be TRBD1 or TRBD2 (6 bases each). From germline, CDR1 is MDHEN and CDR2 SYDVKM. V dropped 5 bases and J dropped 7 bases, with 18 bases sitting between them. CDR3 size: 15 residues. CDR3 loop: CASSPLGGMWNEQFF. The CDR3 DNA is TGTGCCAGCAGTCCGCTGGGGGGCATGTGGAATGAGCAGTTCTTC. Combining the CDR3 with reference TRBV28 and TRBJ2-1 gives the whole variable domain DVKVTQSSRYLVKRTGEKVFLECVQDMDHENMFWYRQDPGLGLRLIYFSYDVKMKEKGDIPEGYSVSREKKERFSLILESASTNQTSMYLCASSPLGGMWNEQFFGPGTRLTVL.

CDR3 loop: CASSLSTEAFF. Here the CDR3 DNA reads TGTGCCAGCAGCTTAAGCACTGAAGCTTTCTTT. This chain links TRBV11-2 with TRBJ1-1; no firm D call. V was shortened by 2 bases and J by 4 bases, with 2 bases between the two germline ends. CDR1 is SGHAT and CDR2 is FQNNGV in the germline V gene. CDR3 length equals 11 residues.

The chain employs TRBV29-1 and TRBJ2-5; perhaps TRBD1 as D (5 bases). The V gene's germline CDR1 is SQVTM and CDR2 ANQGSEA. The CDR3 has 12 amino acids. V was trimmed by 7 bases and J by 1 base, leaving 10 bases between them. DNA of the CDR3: TGCAGCGCAAGGGGAATCCAAGAGACCCAGTACTTC. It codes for CSARGIQETQYF. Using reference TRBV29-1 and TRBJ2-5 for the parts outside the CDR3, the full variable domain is SAVISQKPSRDICQRGTSLTIQCQVDSQVTMMFWYRQQPGQSLTLIATANQGSEATYESGFVIDKFPISRPNLTFSTLTVSNMSPEDSSIYLCSARGIQETQYFGPGTRLLVL.

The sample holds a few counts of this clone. Here the CDR3 DNA reads TGTGCCAGCAGTGGGGATTTTAGCTCCTACGAGCAGTACTTC. As protein: CASSGDFSSYEQYF. V and J are TRBV27 and TRBJ2-7; unclear D gene. V lost 5 bases to trimming and J lost 0 bases, with 11 bases between them. The CDR3 covers 14 residues. Germline lookup yields CDR1 MNHEY and CDR2 SMNVEV (reference sequence).

CDR3 sequence (DNA): TGCAGCGTTACCCGGACAGGGGGCCACTTCTACGAGCAGTACTTC. Translation gives CSVTRTGGHFYEQYF. V usage is TRBV29-1 and J usage is TRBJ2-7, with 11 nucleotides matching TRBD1. With 5 bases clipped from V and 3 bases from J, the junction kept 9 bases outside the gene matches. Per germline, CDR1 SQVTM and CDR2 ANQGSEA. This CDR3 is built from 15 residues.

In DNA form, the CDR3 reads TGTGCCAGCAGTTTTGCACAGGGAAATTCACCCCTCCACTTT. Translation gives CASSFAQGNSPLHF. The chain has TRBV28 and TRBJ1-6; perhaps TRBD1 as D (6 bases). Germline V gene lookup returns CDR1 MDHEN and CDR2 SYDVKM. The ends were cut back, 3 bases at V and 7 bases at J, with 10 bases in the middle. CDR3 size: 14 residues.

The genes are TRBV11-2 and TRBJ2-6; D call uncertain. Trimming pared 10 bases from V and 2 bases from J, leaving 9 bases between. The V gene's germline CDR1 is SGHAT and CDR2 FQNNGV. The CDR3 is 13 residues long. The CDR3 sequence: CATYLTGANVLTF. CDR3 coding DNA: TGTGCCACCTACCTTACTGGGGCCAACGTCCTGACTTTC. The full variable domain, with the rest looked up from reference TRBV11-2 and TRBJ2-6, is EAGVAQSPRYKIIEKRQSVAFWCNPISGHATLYWYQQILGQGPKLLIQFQNNGVVDDSQLPKDRFSAERLKGVDSTLKIQPAKLEDSAVYLCATYLTGANVLTFGAGSRLTVL.

DNA for the CDR3: TGTGCCAGCTCTCATGACCTCGGGCCCGAGACCCAGTACTTC. Translated: CASSHDLGPETQYF. The chain has TRBV18 and TRBJ2-5; D not resolved. CDR1 is KGHSH and CDR2 is LQKENI in the germline V gene. Trimming took off 6 bases at V and 5 bases at J, with 16 bases between the two ends. This CDR3 has 14 residues.

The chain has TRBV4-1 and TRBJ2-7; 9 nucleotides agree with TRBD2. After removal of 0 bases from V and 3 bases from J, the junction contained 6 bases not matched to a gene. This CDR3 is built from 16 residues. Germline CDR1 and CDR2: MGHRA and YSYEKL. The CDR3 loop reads CASSQELAGDVYEQYF. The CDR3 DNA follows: TGCGCCAGCAGCCAAGAACTAGCGGGCGATGTCTACGAGCAGTACTTC.

CDR3 sequence: CASSQEKGVNTEAFF. CDR3 nucleotides: TGCGCCAGCAGCCAAGAGAAAGGGGTGAACACTGAAGCTTTCTTT. The gene calls are TRBV4-1 and TRBJ1-1, with D possibly matching TRBD1 (5 bases). There are 15 residues in the CDR3. The V end lost 0 bases, the J end lost 0 bases, and 8 bases lay between the germline ends. Germline V gene data show CDR1 as MGHRA and CDR2 as YSYEKL.

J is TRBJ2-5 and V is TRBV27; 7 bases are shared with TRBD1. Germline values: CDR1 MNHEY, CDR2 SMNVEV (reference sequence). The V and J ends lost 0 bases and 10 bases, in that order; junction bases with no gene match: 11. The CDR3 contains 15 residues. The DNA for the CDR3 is TGTGCCAGCAGTTTATCGACAGGGCCCCGTCTTGTCCAGTACTTC. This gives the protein CASSLSTGPRLVQYF.

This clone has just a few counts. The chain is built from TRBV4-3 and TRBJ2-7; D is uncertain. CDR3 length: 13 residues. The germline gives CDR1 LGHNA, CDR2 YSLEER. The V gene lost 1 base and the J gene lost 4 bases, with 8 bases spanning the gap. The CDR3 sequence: CASSQGLGYEQYF. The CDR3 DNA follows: TGCGCCAGCAGCCAAGGCTTAGGATACGAGCAGTACTTC.

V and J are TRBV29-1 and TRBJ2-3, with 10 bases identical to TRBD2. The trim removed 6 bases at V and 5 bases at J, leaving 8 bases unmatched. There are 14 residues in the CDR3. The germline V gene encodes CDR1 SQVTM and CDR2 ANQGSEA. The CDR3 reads CSVDGTSARDTQYF. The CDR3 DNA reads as TGCAGCGTCGACGGGACTAGCGCTAGAGATACGCAGTATTTT.

CDR3 amino acids: CASSQTTETQYF. The CDR3 region has the DNA TGTGCCAGCAGCCAGACGACCGAGACCCAGTACTTC. The rearrangement links TRBV14 to TRBJ2-5; the D is unclear. V lost 3 bases and J 5 bases, leaving 7 bases between the germline ends. CDR1 is SGHDN and CDR2 is FVKESK in the germline V gene. The CDR3 consists of 12 residues.

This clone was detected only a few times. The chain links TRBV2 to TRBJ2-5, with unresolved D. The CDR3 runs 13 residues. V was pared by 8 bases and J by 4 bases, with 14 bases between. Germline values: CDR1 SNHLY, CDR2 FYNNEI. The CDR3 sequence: CASQPVGLETQYF. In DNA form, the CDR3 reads TGTGCCAGCCAACCGGTAGGGTTAGAGACCCAGTACTTC.